This T cell receptor (beta chain) is from a study of blood T cell repertoires in COVID-19. Study-wide context: The United States, Italy and Spain were the sources of the acute and convalescent COVID-19 samples. PBMCs, B-cell-depleted T cells, or T cells provided the cDNA or gDNA that made up the material.

Original processing notes: Reference gene primer amplification in the assay estimated nucleated cell counts. Clones were read by immunoSEQ multiplex PCR, and TCRdb kept only the in-frame ones, dropping some. That table is the source of V, J and clone size, and D and trimming were worked out from the DNA. The data hold about 130,000 clones, with 80% to 90% observed a single time. Deletions cut 2 bases from V and 0 bases from J, with 8 bases between. Germline CDR1 is LGHDT and CDR2 is YNNKEL (reference sequence). CDR3 size: 15 residues. The V call is TRBV3-1 (or the pseudogene TRBV3-2), the J call TRBJ1-5; D is uncertain. Sequences were obtained from peripheral blood. The TCR sequence derives from a man between 50 and 59 years old with active or convalescent COVID-19. The CDR3 DNA reads TGTGCCAGCAGCCAATTTGTCAGTAGCAATCAGCCCCAGCATTTT. Protein product: CASSQFVSSNQPQHF.